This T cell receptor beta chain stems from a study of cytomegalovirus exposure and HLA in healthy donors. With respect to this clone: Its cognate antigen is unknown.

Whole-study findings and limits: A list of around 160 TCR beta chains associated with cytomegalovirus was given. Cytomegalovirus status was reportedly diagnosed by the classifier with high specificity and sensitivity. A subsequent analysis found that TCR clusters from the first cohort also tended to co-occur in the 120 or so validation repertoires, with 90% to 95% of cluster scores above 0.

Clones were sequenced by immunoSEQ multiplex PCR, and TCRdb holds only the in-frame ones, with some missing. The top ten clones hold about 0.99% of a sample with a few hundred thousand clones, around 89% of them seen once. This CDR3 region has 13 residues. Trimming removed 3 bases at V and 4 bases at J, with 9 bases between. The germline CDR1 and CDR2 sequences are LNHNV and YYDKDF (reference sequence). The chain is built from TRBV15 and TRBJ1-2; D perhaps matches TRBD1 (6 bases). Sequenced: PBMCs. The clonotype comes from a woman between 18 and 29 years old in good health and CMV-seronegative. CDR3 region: CATSRDSSYGYTF. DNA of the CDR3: TGTGCCACCAGCAGGGACAGCAGCTATGGCTACACCTTC.